The 10 T cell receptor beta chains below were found in one sample sequenced in a study of blood T cell repertoires in COVID-19. Sequencing was performed with immunoSEQ multiplex PCR; in TCRdb, only in-frame clones are kept and a portion is missing. The sample gives over 50,000 clones, 70% to 90% of which show up once; 5.5% to 8.5% is in the top ten. Sequences were obtained from peripheral blood. These receptors all stem from a man aged 55 to 70 with acute or convalescent COVID-19.

The chain is built from TRBV11-3 and TRBJ2-2; 10 bases are shared with TRBD1. After removal of 4 bases from V and 4 bases from J, the junction contained 9 bases not matched to a gene. The CDR3 extends over 17 amino acids. Germline V gene lookup returns CDR1 SGHNT and CDR2 YENEEA. For the CDR3, the DNA is TGTGCCAGCAGCTCGGAGCCTGACAGGGGGCGCACCGGGGAGCTGTTTTTT. Encoded protein: CASSSEPDRGRTGELFF.

The DNA for the CDR3 is TGTGCCAGCAGCTTAAGTTGGGGGGGCGCATCTTACGAGCAGTACTTC. This sequence encodes CASSLSWGGASYEQYF. The rearrangement uses TRBV7-9 and TRBJ2-7, with TRBD2 as a possible D gene (7 bases). The CDR3 has 16 residues. Germline-derived CDR1 and CDR2 are SEHNR and FQNEAQ (reference sequence). V was cut by 2 bases and J by 4 bases, with 18 bases left in between.

The chain's CDR3 is CASSHDRGSYEQYF. CDR3 sequence (DNA): TGTGCCAGCAGCCACGACAGGGGTTCCTACGAGCAGTACTTC. The chain uses TRBV14 and TRBJ2-7; 8 bases line up with TRBD1. From germline, CDR1 is SGHDN and CDR2 FVKESK. The J segment lost 1 base and the V segment lost 3 bases, leaving 2 bases of the junction unmatched. This CDR3 spans 14 amino acids.

The V and J genes are TRBV2 and TRBJ1-1, with a weak D call TRBD1 (6 bases). Trimming took off 7 bases at V and 2 bases at J, with 14 bases between the two ends. The length of the CDR3 is 14 residues. The germline V gene encodes CDR1 SNHLY and CDR2 FYNNEI. This CDR3 reads CASTWTTGNTEAFF. The CDR3 DNA is TGTGCCAGCACCTGGACGACAGGTAACACTGAAGCTTTCTTT.

The rearrangement joins TRBV6-5 to TRBJ2-5; 8 bases agree with TRBD1. The CDR3 has 14 residues. J gave up 4 bases and V 8 bases, and 9 bases lay outside the gene matches. Germline CDR1 MNHEY, CDR2 SVGAGI. This CDR3 reads CASQAGTGGETQYF. The CDR3 DNA reads as TGTGCCAGCCAGGCCGGGACAGGAGGAGAGACCCAGTACTTC.

This clone was seen just once. The V gene is TRBV19, the J gene TRBJ1-1; 8 bases map to TRBD1. Germline CDR1 LNHDA, CDR2 SQIVND (reference sequence). Trimming at V came to 5 bases and at J to 1 base, leaving 3 bases not matched to a gene. This CDR3 region has 14 residues. CDR3: CASSATGANTEAFF. CDR3 bases: TGTGCCAGTAGTGCGACAGGGGCGAACACTGAAGCTTTCTTT.

The rearrangement uses TRBV30 and TRBJ1-2; D is ambiguous. The CDR3 contains 16 residues. Trimming pared 3 bases from V and 3 bases from J, leaving 20 bases between. From germline, CDR1 is GTSNPN and CDR2 SVGIG (reference sequence). CDR3 in DNA: TGTGCCTGGAGCGAACAGAGCAGTCCTTTATACTATGGCTACACCTTC. Translation: CAWSEQSSPLYYGYTF.

The J gene is TRBJ2-3, the V gene TRBV5-1, with D possibly matching TRBD2 (5 bases). Germline V gene data show CDR1 as SGHRS and CDR2 as YFSETQ. Between the trimmed V and J ends, which lost 0 bases and 6 bases, there was a span of 17 bases. The CDR3 loop spans 16 amino acids. The CDR3 DNA sequence: TGCGCCAGCAGCTTGGCGGGCGGGCCTTCCCGTGATACGCAGTATTTT. This encodes CASSLAGGPSRDTQYF.

The chain is built from TRBV11-3 and TRBJ2-1; 8 bases align to TRBD2. V lost 1 base and J lost 5; bases outside the gene matches: 7. Germline CDR1 is SGHNT and CDR2 is YENEEA. CDR3 length equals 16 residues. CDR3 bases: TGTGCCAGCAGCTTAGTTAGTAGCGGGGTCGACAATGAGCAGTTCTTC. As protein: CASSLVSSGVDNEQFF.

For this clone: The sample has other DNA sequences that encode this CDR3 too. The chain carries TRBV7-6 and TRBJ1-4; possibly TRBD1 for D (5 bases). The CDR3 sequence is 12 residues long. Germline V gene lookup returns CDR1 SGHVS and CDR2 FNYEAQ. The V and J ends lost 1 base and 8 bases respectively, with 5 bases between them. Written as DNA, the CDR3 is TGTGCCAGCAGCTTAGGGGGCGAAAAACTGTTTTTT. Protein product: CASSLGGEKLFF.